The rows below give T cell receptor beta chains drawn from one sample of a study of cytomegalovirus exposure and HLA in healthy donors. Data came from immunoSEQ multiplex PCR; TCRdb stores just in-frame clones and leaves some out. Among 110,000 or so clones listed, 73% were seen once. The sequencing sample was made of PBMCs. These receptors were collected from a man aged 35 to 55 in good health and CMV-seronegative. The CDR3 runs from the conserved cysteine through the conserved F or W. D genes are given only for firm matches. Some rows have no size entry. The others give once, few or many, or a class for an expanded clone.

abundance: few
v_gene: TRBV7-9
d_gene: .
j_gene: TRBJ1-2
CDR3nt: TGTTCCAGCAGCTCAAACTTAGGGAGCAGCCTTACCTATGGCTACACCTTC
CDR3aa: CSSSSNLGSSLTYGYTF

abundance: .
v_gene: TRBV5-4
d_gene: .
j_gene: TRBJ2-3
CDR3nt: TGTGCCAGCAGCGCCACTAGCACAGATACGCAGTATTTT
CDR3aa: CASSATSTDTQYF

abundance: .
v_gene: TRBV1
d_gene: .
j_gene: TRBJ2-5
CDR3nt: TGCACCAGCAGCCAAGTCTTAGCGGGTCAGATGGAGACCCAGTACTTC
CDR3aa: CTSSQVLAGQMETQYF

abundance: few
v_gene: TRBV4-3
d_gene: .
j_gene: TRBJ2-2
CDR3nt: TGCGCCAGCAGCCAAGTAGCCCCCGGGGAGCTGTTTTTT
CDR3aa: CASSQVAPGELFF

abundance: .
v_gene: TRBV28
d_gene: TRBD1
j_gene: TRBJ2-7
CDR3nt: TGTGCCAGCAGTACCTCCGGGACAGGGAACGAGCAGTACTTC
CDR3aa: CASSTSGTGNEQYF

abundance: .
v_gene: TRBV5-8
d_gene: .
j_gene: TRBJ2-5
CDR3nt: TGTGCCAGCAGCTTGATAGCCGGCAGGGGAGAGACCCAGTACTTC
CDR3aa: CASSLIAGRGETQYF

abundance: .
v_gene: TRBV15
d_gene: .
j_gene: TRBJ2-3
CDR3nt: TGTGCCACCAGTGCCCCAGGGTCAGATACGCAGTATTTT
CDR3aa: CATSAPGSDTQYF

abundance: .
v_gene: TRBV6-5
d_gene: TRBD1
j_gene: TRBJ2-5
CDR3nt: TGTGCCAGCAGACAGGGACAGGGGTGGGAGACCCAGTACTTC
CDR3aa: CASRQGQGWETQYF

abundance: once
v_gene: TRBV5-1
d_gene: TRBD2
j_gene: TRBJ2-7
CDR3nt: TGCGCCAGCAGCCCCTCTCTGGTAGCGGGGGTCCGGGAGCAGTACTTC
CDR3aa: CASSPSLVAGVREQYF

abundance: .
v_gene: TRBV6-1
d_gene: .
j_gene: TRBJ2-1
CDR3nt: TGTGCCAGCAGTGGTGGTTATAACACTGAGCAGTTCTTC
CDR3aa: CASSGGYNTEQFF

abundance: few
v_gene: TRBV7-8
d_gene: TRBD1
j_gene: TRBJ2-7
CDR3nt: TGTGCCAGCAGCTTACAAGACAGGGGTTCCTACGAGCAGTACTTC
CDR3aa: CASSLQDRGSYEQYF

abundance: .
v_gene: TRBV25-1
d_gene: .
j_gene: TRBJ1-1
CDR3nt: TGTGCCAGCAGTGTTGCTGCGATGAACACTGAAGCTTTCTTT
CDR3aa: CASSVAAMNTEAFF

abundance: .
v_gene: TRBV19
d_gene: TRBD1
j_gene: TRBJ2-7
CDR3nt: TGTGCCAGCCGGACAGGGCTCGACGAGCAGTACTTC
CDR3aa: CASRTGLDEQYF

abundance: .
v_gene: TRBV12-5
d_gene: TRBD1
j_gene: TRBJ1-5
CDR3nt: TGTGCTAGTGGGGAGGGACAGGGTAGATATATAGGTCAGCCCCAGCATTTT
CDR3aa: CASGEGQGRYIGQPQHF

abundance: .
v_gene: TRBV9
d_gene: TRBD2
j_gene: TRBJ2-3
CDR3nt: TGTGCCAGCAGCGTAGGACTAGCGGGCACAGATACGCAGTATTTT
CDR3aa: CASSVGLAGTDTQYF